A selection of T cell receptor beta chains follows, all from one sample in a study of sequential checkpoint blockade in melanoma. TCRdb keeps only in-frame clones here, not all; method: immunoSEQ multiplex PCR. This table has approximately 3,300 clones, around 50% appearing once. This specimen consisted of CD8+ T cells sorted from blood (inferred from file names), obtained from a patient given nivolumab and ipilimumab in sequence. The receptor source for this set is a human donor with melanoma. Each CDR3 is given without its conserved first and last residue.

>TRBV6-1|TRBJ2-2
ASSEGPGLAGRNGELF
>TRBV4-1|NA
ASSQAGGDYEQY
>TRBV5-8|TRBJ1-2
ASSPGGALLGQYGYT
>TRBV7-9|TRBJ2-7
ASRGLGSREQY
>TRBV13|TRBJ2-7
ASSSGQGGYEQY
>TRBV9|TRBJ2-4
ASSPGERPQY
>TRBV4-1|NA
ASSQGTGGVYEQY
>TRBV7-6|TRBJ1-3
ASSSWTGENTIY
>TRBV7-9|TRBJ2-7
ASSLVTSGGHEQY
>TRBV2|TRBJ2-1
AITRLAGDLTVDEQF
>TRBV6-5|TRBJ2-7
ASSWDTTWDEQY
>TRBV6-5|TRBJ2-2
ASSYSASGAGELF
>TRBV6-4|TRBJ1-2
ASSGISRTVFYGYT
>TRBV4-2|TRBJ2-5
ASSPHSLGQDQETQY
>TRBV7-9|TRBJ2-7
ASSGTGLLPGQY
>TRBV9|TRBJ2-1
ASSVGSGRVNNEQF
>TRBV9|TRBJ2-3
ASSPGLSTDTQY
>TRBV2|TRBJ2-3
ASSDGLTRDTQY